These T cell receptor beta chains were read from a single sample in a study of human T cells and chemical hapten exposure. TCRdb itself ran the 5' RACE reads through MiXCR, one entry per CDR3 protein. The data contain 110,000 to 150,000 distinct CDR3 sequences, 4.1% of them singletons. All receptors derive from a female donor in good health. The conserved cysteine and the conserved F or W are not part of the CDR3 here.

SVDLGGSIGTDTQY | TRBJ2-3 | TRBV29-1
ASSLRLREYNEQF | TRBJ2-1 | TRBV5-1
ASSGRTGHSGNTIY | TRBJ1-3 | TRBV6-1
ASSLYRREWV | TRBJ1-2 | TRBV28
ASSPLNPPTSGSYNEQF | TRBJ2-1 | TRBV12-3/TRBV12-4
ATSGSTDTQY | TRBJ2-3 | TRBV24-1
AIRRDGSNQPQH | TRBJ1-5 | TRBV10-3
ATSGYAGELF | TRBJ2-2 | TRBV24-1
ASSPARGLANTQY | TRBJ2-3 | TRBV18
ASSPFDRLAYEQY | TRBJ2-7 | TRBV3-1
SATSSSVSTDTQY | TRBJ2-3 | TRBV20-1
SARRTANTEAF | TRBJ1-1 | TRBV20-1
ASSFIGSRGMDIQY | TRBJ2-4 | TRBV5-1
ASSRGQGRGYT | TRBJ1-2 | TRBV12-3/TRBV12-4
ASSSAPRGRVYEQY | TRBJ2-7 | TRBV7-9
ASRTGGADTIY | TRBJ1-3 | TRBV12-3/TRBV12-4
SARENTEAF | TRBJ1-1 | TRBV20-1
ASSLGFRAGSNQPQH | TRBJ1-5 | TRBV28
ASSLGPITGAPLH | TRBJ1-6 | TRBV5-5
ASSQDRTRTNEKLF | TRBJ1-4 | TRBV14
ASSQEPHGWSAKNIQY | TRBJ2-4 | TRBV3-1
ASSGRGHSNQPQH | TRBJ1-5 | TRBV6-6
ASSMVQAGGPHEQF | TRBJ2-1 | TRBV5-1
SARGTGGLDTEAF | TRBJ1-1 | TRBV20-1
ASSFDVDRETQY | TRBJ2-5 | TRBV5-1
ASSLIYRGMNTEAF | TRBJ1-1 | TRBV5-6
SASEAGGKISSYEQY | TRBJ2-7 | TRBV20-1
ASSSEGLAGVDTQY | TRBJ2-3 | TRBV5-1
ASSQDSHRGRHQPQH | TRBJ1-5 | TRBV14
ASSTLAGHEAF | TRBJ1-1 | TRBV6-5
ASSGGGVADTQY | TRBJ2-3 | TRBV6-2/TRBV6-3
AWSVLAGVNTGELF | TRBJ2-2 | TRBV30
ASTPRRGDGYT | TRBJ1-2 | TRBV28
AISESVLHNEQF | TRBJ2-1 | TRBV10-3
SVEDAMGEAF | TRBJ1-1 | TRBV29-1
ATLKTGGSPFYNEQF | TRBJ2-1 | TRBV10-3
ASSQRSRTDTQY | TRBJ2-3 | TRBV5-1
SVEGEAGMGGPQH | TRBJ1-5 | TRBV29-1
ASSNGLIGTEAF | TRBJ1-1 | TRBV6-5
ASSTAGFRRNTEAF | TRBJ1-1 | TRBV5-1
SVETLIRETQY | TRBJ2-5 | TRBV29-1
ASSYGGGQEEIYGYT | TRBJ1-2 | TRBV6-6
ASSQGSGNEQF | TRBJ2-1 | TRBV4-3
ATSDLPPRDRGHEQY | TRBJ2-7 | TRBV24-1
ASSDPLPAADTQY | TRBJ2-3 | TRBV25-1
ASSETSGDQETQY | TRBJ2-5 | TRBV6-4
ASSQDLGRHEQY | TRBJ2-7 | TRBV4-1
AITRQGYTEAF | TRBJ1-1 | TRBV10-3
ASGQGEAGELF | TRBJ2-2 | TRBV12-3/TRBV12-4
ASGRTGGPFGYT | TRBJ1-2 | TRBV6-1
ASSRLGTADTEAF | TRBJ1-1 | TRBV6-4
ASSLRAGSEKLF | TRBJ1-4 | TRBV5-6
ASTLLAGGLNPYEQY | TRBJ2-7 | TRBV5-1
SVGRGASGGAAKNIQY | TRBJ2-4 | TRBV29-1